These T cell receptor beta chains were read from a single sample in a study of cytomegalovirus exposure and HLA in healthy donors. Sequencing was performed with immunoSEQ multiplex PCR; in TCRdb, only in-frame clones are kept and a portion is missing. The table includes some 180,000 clones, more than 60% detected once. Sequencing was performed on PBMCs. The receptor source for this set is a young man in good health and CMV-seronegative. Each CDR3 is given with its conserved first and last residue. Fields, in order: clone size, D gene, V gene, J gene, CDR3 DNA, CDR3 protein. The D gene is left open where the match is weak. The size entry is marked missing in some rows and otherwise reads once, few, many or a size class.

size: few
D: -
V: TRBV9
J: TRBJ2-1
DNA: TGTGCCAGCAGCGTAGCACCCATAACTTTGGATGAGCAGTTCTTC
CDR3: CASSVAPITLDEQFF

size: once
D: -
V: TRBV7-2
J: TRBJ2-1
DNA: TGTGCCAGCAGCTCGGTACTAGCAAATGAGCAGTTCTTC
CDR3: CASSSVLANEQFF

size: -
D: -
V: TRBV7-7
J: TRBJ2-1
DNA: TGTGCTAGCAGCCCAGGGGTCTCCTACAATGAGCAGTTCTTC
CDR3: CASSPGVSYNEQFF

size: -
D: TRBD2
V: TRBV9
J: TRBJ2-1
DNA: TGTGCCAGCAGCCCTTGGCTAGCGGGAGCCTACAATGAGCAGTTCTTC
CDR3: CASSPWLAGAYNEQFF

size: -
D: -
V: TRBV2
J: TRBJ2-3
DNA: TGTGCCAGCAGTAACCCTCGGGGAGGTGCAGATACGCAGTATTTT
CDR3: CASSNPRGGADTQYF

size: -
D: TRBD1
V: TRBV6-5
J: TRBJ1-2
DNA: TGTGCCAGCAGCGCTCCTGGACAGGGGTCCTATGGCTACACCTTC
CDR3: CASSAPGQGSYGYTF

size: -
D: TRBD2
V: TRBV6-4
J: TRBJ2-3
DNA: TGTGCCAGCAGTGAAGGGCGGGAGGTTTCAGATACGCAGTATTTT
CDR3: CASSEGREVSDTQYF

size: once
D: TRBD2
V: TRBV15
J: TRBJ2-3
DNA: TGTGCCACCAGCAGAACTTCTCCGGGACTAGCGGGGACGTCTAGCACAGATACGCAGTATTTT
CDR3: CATSRTSPGLAGTSSTDTQYF

size: once
D: TRBD1
V: TRBV29-1
J: TRBJ2-1
DNA: TGCAGCGTTTACGGGTGGGTGTTCGACAGGGGGCCTAAGCAGTTCTTC
CDR3: CSVYGWVFDRGPKQFF

size: -
D: TRBD1
V: TRBV18
J: TRBJ2-1
DNA: TGTGCCAGCTCCCAAAGAAGGGCTGGACAGGGGCCTTACAATGAGCAGTTCTTC
CDR3: CASSQRRAGQGPYNEQFF

size: -
D: -
V: TRBV6-6
J: TRBJ2-7
DNA: TGTGCCAGCAGTTACTCACCCGGAGTAACCTACGAGCAGTACTTC
CDR3: CASSYSPGVTYEQYF

size: -
D: TRBD1
V: TRBV14
J: TRBJ2-7
DNA: TGTGCCAGCAGGGGACAGTCGACCTACGAGCAGTACTTC
CDR3: CASRGQSTYEQYF

size: -
D: -
V: TRBV29-1
J: TRBJ1-3
DNA: TGCAGCGTTGAAGGGATACAGGGAGCTGGAAACACCATATATTTT
CDR3: CSVEGIQGAGNTIYF

size: -
D: -
V: TRBV19
J: TRBJ2-7
DNA: TGTGCCAGTAGTATAGGTGTTAGCATCGAGCAGTACTTC
CDR3: CASSIGVSIEQYF

size: -
D: TRBD2
V: TRBV9
J: TRBJ2-1
DNA: TGTGCCAGCAGCTTCGGACTAGCGGGAGAGTTGTATGAGCAGTTCTTC
CDR3: CASSFGLAGELYEQFF

size: -
D: -
V: TRBV2
J: TRBJ1-4
DNA: TGTGCCAGCAGTGGGCAAGGGGGTGAAAAACTGTTTTTT
CDR3: CASSGQGGEKLFF

size: -
D: -
V: TRBV6-6
J: TRBJ2-5
DNA: TGTGCCAGCAGTTACTCGGAGGCACAGACCCAGTACTTC
CDR3: CASSYSEAQTQYF